Presented here are 5 T cell receptor beta chains from one specimen sequenced in a study of blood T cells in healthy people across ages. PCR was performed a second time for about 7 to 12 cycles using a sample-barcoded 5' primer and a J-beta primer mix. One entry per CDR3 protein, called by TCRdb with MiXCR from the 5' RACE reads. The sample has under 2,000,000 distinct CDR3 sequences, around half seen once; the top ten hold more than 2%. Sequenced: blood. Receptors were obtained from a woman between 35 and 50 years old in good health.

The chain has TRBV20-1 and TRBJ1-1; TRBD1 matches at 12 bases. J gave up 4 bases and V 0 bases, and 6 bases lay outside the gene matches. Germline V gene data show CDR1 as DFQATT and CDR2 as SNEGSKA (reference sequence). The CDR3 spans 16 residues. In DNA, the CDR3 is TGCAGTGCTAGAGATCGGGGGACAGGGGGCGGCACTGAAGCTTTCTTT. Amino acids: CSARDRGTGGGTEAFF.

This clonotype was detected a few times. The chain is built from TRBV20-1 and TRBJ1-6, with 8 nucleotides matching TRBD1. Germline loops: CDR1 DFQATT, CDR2 SNEGSKA (reference sequence). The V gene end was trimmed by 5 bases and the J gene end by 6 bases; junction bases not matched to a gene: 6. The length of the CDR3 is 14 residues. CDR3 region: CSAPWTGPNSPLHF. The CDR3, as DNA: TGCAGTGCTCCATGGACAGGGCCTAATTCACCCCTCCACTTT.

This chain uses TRBV7-8 with TRBJ2-4, with D tentatively TRBD1 or TRBD2 (5 bases each). The V gene's germline CDR1 is SGHVS and CDR2 FQNEAQ. This CDR3 has 14 residues. V dropped 6 bases and J dropped 5 bases, with 14 bases sitting between them. In nucleotides, the CDR3 is TGTGCCAGCAGTCGGGGCGCCGGTCAAAACATTCAGTACTTC. As protein: CASSRGAGQNIQYF.

The chain uses TRBV9 and TRBJ2-5; no clear D. Per germline, CDR1 SGDLS and CDR2 YYNGEE. This CDR3 has 14 amino acids. Trimming took 5 bases from V and 5 from J, leaving 16 bases between them. CDR3 sequence: CASSEAPYLETQYF. CDR3 coding DNA: TGTGCCAGCAGTGAGGCCCCCTATCTGGAGACCCAGTACTTC.

The rearrangement joins TRBV7-2 to TRBJ2-5; TRBD1 matches at 9 bases. The DNA end lines up better with TRBJ2-7; the J call may be wrong. The CDR3 consists of 15 residues. Germline values: CDR1 SGHTA, CDR2 FQGNSA. The CDR3 sequence is CASSPRDRVAYEQYF. The CDR3 DNA reads TGTGCCAGCAGCCCACGGGACAGGGTAGCCTACGAGCAGTACTTC.